This entry lists 25 T cell receptor beta chains sequenced from one sample in a study of blood T cell repertoires in COVID-19. Method: immunoSEQ multiplex PCR; TCRdb's copy keeps in-frame clones and lacks some. The sample has 99,000 or so clones, approximately 88% seen once. The sample comprised peripheral blood. The receptors shown here come from a man aged 55 to 70 with acute or convalescent COVID-19.

CDR3: CASSQDTTAGYTF. CDR3 in DNA: TGTGCCAGCAGTCAGGACACAACGGCTGGCTACACCTTC. The rearrangement joins TRBV2 to TRBJ1-2; tentatively, D is TRBD1 (5 bases). The CDR3 runs to 13 residues. V lost 5 bases, J lost 7 bases, and 14 bases lay in between. Germline V gives CDR1 SNHLY, CDR2 FYNNEI.

V gene TRBV3-1 (or the pseudogene TRBV3-2) combines with J gene TRBJ2-5; 15 nucleotides match TRBD2. The CDR3 runs 19 residues. CDR1 is LGHDT and CDR2 is YNNKEL in the germline V gene (reference sequence). Unmatched junction bases numbered 12, after V lost 0 bases and J lost 7 bases. CDR3 sequence reads: CASSQDSSGLAGGPWTQYF. The CDR3 region has the DNA TGTGCCAGCAGCCAAGATTCATCCGGACTAGCGGGAGGGCCGTGGACCCAGTACTTC.

This chain joins TRBV12-3 or TRBV12-4 and TRBJ1-2; 7 positions match TRBD1. The CDR3 has 13 residues. Trimming at V came to 8 bases and at J to 4 bases, leaving 7 bases not matched to a gene. The CDR3 region is CASGQDSGYGYTF. The CDR3 nucleotides read TGTGCCAGCGGACAGGACAGTGGCTATGGCTACACCTTC.

This clone has only one observation. The chain has TRBV20-1 and TRBJ2-1; 10 bases fit TRBD2. This CDR3 spans 14 amino acids. The trim removed 3 bases at V and 6 bases at J, leaving 5 bases unmatched. CDR1 and CDR2 (germline): DFQATT, SNEGSKA (reference sequence). The CDR3 DNA follows: TGCAGTGCTAGTAATAGCGGGAGGAGCAATGAGCAGTTCTTC. Its protein is CSASNSGRSNEQFF.

V and J are TRBV5-1 and TRBJ1-1; 11 bases are shared with TRBD1. This CDR3 has 17 amino acids. V trimming: 4 bases; J trimming: 2 bases; junction bases outside the gene matches: 10. Germline CDR1 is SGHRS and CDR2 is YFSETQ. The CDR3, as DNA: TGCGCCAGCAGCCTGGCTGGGACAGGGGGGTACAACACTGAAGCTTTCTTT. It specifies CASSLAGTGGYNTEAFF.

This chain's CDR3 is CASSTPRETQYF. DNA of the CDR3: TGTGCCAGCAGTACCCCGAGGGAGACCCAGTACTTC. The chain uses TRBV28 and TRBJ2-5; D is unresolved. Germline loops: CDR1 MDHEN, CDR2 SYDVKM. This CDR3 is 12 amino acids long. Trimming removed 5 bases at V and 5 bases at J, with 9 bases between. Looking up the rest from reference TRBV28 and TRBJ2-5 gives the full variable domain: DVKVTQSSRYLVKRTGEKVFLECVQDMDHENMFWYRQDPGLGLRLIYFSYDVKMKEKGDIPEGYSVSREKKERFSLILESASTNQTSMYLCASSTPRETQYFGPGTRLLVL.

The V and J genes are TRBV9 and TRBJ2-5, with 10 bases aligning to TRBD1. Germline loops: CDR1 SGDLS, CDR2 YYNGEE. The CDR3 loop spans 15 amino acids. Unmatched junction bases numbered 8, after V lost 4 bases and J lost 5 bases. CDR3 sequence (DNA): TGTGCCAGCAGCCTAGTTGGGACAGGGGTGGAGACCCAGTACTTC. This gives the protein CASSLVGTGVETQYF.

The V and J genes are TRBV3-1 (or the pseudogene TRBV3-2) and TRBJ2-1, with a possible D match to TRBD2 (5 bases). The CDR3 sequence is 15 residues long. Trimming removed 2 bases at V and 2 bases at J, with 10 bases between. Germline values: CDR1 LGHDT, CDR2 YNNKEL (reference sequence). Written as DNA, the CDR3 is TGTGCCAGCAGCCAAAGAGGGAATACCTACAATGAGCAGTTCTTC. Protein: CASSQRGNTYNEQFF.

Only one count was recorded for this clone. V and J are TRBV5-1 and TRBJ1-2, with 11 bases fitting TRBD1. J was trimmed by 4 bases and V by 4 bases; bases with no gene match: 12. The CDR3 is 17 amino acids. Looked up from germline, CDR1 is SGHRS and CDR2 is YFSETQ. The CDR3 spells CASSPSPGQGAGYGYTF. For the CDR3, the DNA is TGCGCCAGCAGCCCCTCCCCTGGACAGGGGGCTGGCTATGGCTACACCTTC.

The CDR3 region is CASSQWTSGVSGEQFF. In DNA, the CDR3 is TGCGCCAGCAGCCAGTGGACTAGCGGGGTCTCAGGAGAGCAGTTCTTC. The chain combines TRBV4-3 with TRBJ2-1; TRBD2 matches at 12 bases. V gave up 3 bases and J gave up 10 bases; unmatched junction bases: 10. Germline V gene data show CDR1 as LGHNA and CDR2 as YSLEER. This CDR3 has 16 amino acids.

The V call is TRBV5-1, the J call TRBJ1-5; weak D call: TRBD1 (6 bases). The CDR3 has 13 amino acids. V was shortened by 3 bases and J by 5 bases, with 9 bases between the two germline ends. Germline V lookup: CDR1 SGHRS, CDR2 YFSETQ. CDR3: CASSYNRDQPQHF. The DNA for the CDR3 is TGCGCCAGCAGCTACAACAGGGATCAGCCCCAGCATTTT.

V is TRBV9 and J is TRBJ1-1; D may be TRBD1 (6 bases). Germline V lookup: CDR1 SGDLS, CDR2 YYNGEE. The CDR3 sequence is 14 residues long. V was trimmed by 0 bases and J by 4 bases, leaving 10 bases between them. DNA for the CDR3: TGTGCCAGCAGCGTAGCTAGGGGGGGCACTGAAGCTTTCTTT. This translates into CASSVARGGTEAFF.

This clone was detected only once. The chain employs TRBV7-9 and TRBJ1-3; the D gene is possibly TRBD1 (6 bases). The V end lost 3 bases, the J end lost 8 bases, and 14 bases lay between the germline ends. This CDR3 has 14 residues. Per the germline V gene, CDR1 is SEHNR and CDR2 is FQNEAQ (reference sequence). The CDR3, as DNA: TGTGCCAGCAGCTTGAGGGGGTCGGTGGACACCATATATTTT. Protein sequence: CASSLRGSVDTIYF.

The chain couples TRBV9 to TRBJ2-7; TRBD2 aligns across 8 bases. V lost 0 bases to trimming and J lost 4 bases; unmatched junction nucleotides: 9. Germline CDR1 reads SGDLS; CDR2 reads YYNGEE. This CDR3 region has 16 residues. CDR3 in DNA: TGTGCCAGCAGCGTAGCTACGAGCGGGAGTCCTTACGAGCAGTACTTC. Its protein product is CASSVATSGSPYEQYF.

The rearrangement uses TRBV13 and TRBJ2-3, with TRBD2 matching 8 bases. Germline CDR1 reads PRHDT; CDR2 reads FYEKMQ (reference sequence). V was clipped by 5 bases and J by 5 bases; unmatched bases: 12. The CDR3 is made up of 16 amino acids. The CDR3 here is CASSVYSGKQRDTQYF. In DNA, the CDR3 is TGTGCCAGCAGCGTCTATAGCGGGAAGCAACGAGATACGCAGTATTTT. The full variable domain, in which reference TRBV13 and TRBJ2-3 provide the parts outside the CDR3, is AAGVIQSPRHLIKEKRETATLKCYPIPRHDTVYWYQQGPGQDPQFLISFYEKMQSDKGSIPDRFSAQQFSDYHSELNMSSLELGDSALYFCASSVYSGKQRDTQYFGPGTRLTVL.

This clone was seen just once. This chain uses TRBV3-1 (or the pseudogene TRBV3-2) with TRBJ2-3; TRBD2 matches at 12 bases. V dropped 3 bases and J dropped 6; count of bases not matched to a gene: 7. Germline loops: CDR1 LGHDT, CDR2 YNNKEL (reference sequence). The CDR3 length is 16 residues. CDR3 residues: CASSHQRLAGADTQYF. Written as DNA, the CDR3 is TGTGCCAGCAGCCATCAGAGACTAGCGGGAGCCGATACGCAGTATTTT.

The chain is built from TRBV6-5 and TRBJ2-2; possible D gene TRBD2, 6 bases. CDR1 MNHEY and CDR2 SVGAGI come from the germline V gene. This CDR3 has 13 residues. Trimming pared 11 bases from V and 10 bases from J, leaving 20 bases between. CDR3: CAGGNLRAVELFF. The DNA of the CDR3 is TGTGCCGGAGGGAACCTCCGGGCGGTGGAGCTGTTTTTT.

The rearrangement joins TRBV5-6 to TRBJ2-1; 9 bases align to TRBD2. This CDR3 is built from 13 residues. The V and J ends lost 6 bases and 7 bases, in that order; junction bases with no gene match: 5. Germline V CDR1 and CDR2: SGHDT, YYEEEE. CDR3 sequence: CASTPSGANEQFF. The CDR3 DNA reads TGTGCCAGCACCCCTAGCGGGGCTAATGAGCAGTTCTTC. Supplemented by reference TRBV5-6 and TRBJ2-1, the full variable domain reads DAGVTQSPTHLIKTRGQQVTLRCSPKSGHDTVSWYQQALGQGPQFIFQYYEEEERQRGNFPDRFSGHQFPNYSSELNVNALLLGDSALYLCASTPSGANEQFFGPGTRLTVL.

The rearrangement uses TRBV6-4 and TRBJ2-3, with TRBD2 as a possible D gene (5 bases). Deletions cut 6 bases from V and 2 bases from J, with 12 bases between. Germline-derived CDR1 and CDR2 are MRHNA and SNTAGT. CDR3 length: 14 residues. The CDR3 here is CASSENRDTDTQYF. The CDR3 coding sequence is TGTGCCAGCAGCGAAAACCGGGACACAGATACGCAGTATTTT.

This chain joins TRBV2 and TRBJ1-1; D might be TRBD1 (6 bases). V was trimmed by 0 bases and J by 4 bases, leaving 15 bases between them. CDR3 size: 16 residues. Germline lookup yields CDR1 SNHLY and CDR2 FYNNEI. The CDR3 nucleotides are TGTGCCAGCAGTGAAGCTCTTGGACAGATAATCACTGAAGCTTTCTTT. Translation gives CASSEALGQIITEAFF.

The rearrangement links TRBV24-1 to TRBJ2-3, with D perhaps matching TRBD2 (6 bases). This CDR3 comprises 15 residues. Germline CDR1 reads KGHDR; CDR2 reads SFDVKD. V was pared by 9 bases and J by 2 bases, with 17 bases between. This CDR3 reads CATSGGPPNTDTQYF. The CDR3 nucleotides are TGTGCCACCTCAGGAGGGCCCCCGAACACAGATACGCAGTATTTT.

V usage is TRBV6-5 and J usage is TRBJ1-6, with 8 bases that match TRBD1. This CDR3 has 14 amino acids. V lost 4 bases and J lost 8; bases outside the gene matches: 4. Germline V gives CDR1 MNHEY, CDR2 SVGAGI. CDR3 sequence: CASSWTGSDSPLHF. In DNA form, the CDR3 reads TGTGCCAGCAGTTGGACAGGGAGTGATTCACCCCTCCACTTT.

The gene calls are TRBV9 and TRBJ2-3; D is possibly TRBD1 (6 bases). V lost 0 bases and J lost 1, with 12 bases in between. Germline values: CDR1 SGDLS, CDR2 YYNGEE. This CDR3 region has 16 residues. The CDR3: CASSVGQAPRTDTQYF. DNA of the CDR3: TGTGCCAGCAGCGTAGGACAGGCGCCTCGCACAGATACGCAGTATTTT.

The V call is TRBV5-1, the J call TRBJ1-1; tentatively, D is TRBD1 (6 bases). The length of the CDR3 is 12 residues. Germline V CDR1 and CDR2: SGHRS, YFSETQ. With 0 bases removed from V and 7 bases from J, the gap between germline ends came to 7 bases. Here the CDR3 DNA reads TGCGCCAGCAGCTTGGTCAGGGGTGAAGCTTTCTTT. Translated, it gives CASSLVRGEAFF.

The chain recombines TRBV7-8 with TRBJ2-3; tentatively, D is TRBD2 (6 bases). V was pared by 5 bases and J by 0 bases, with 12 bases between. CDR1 SGHVS and CDR2 FQNEAQ come from the germline V gene. This CDR3 region has 15 residues. CDR3 nucleotide sequence: TGTGCCAGCAGCCTCCTAGCGACTAGCACAGATACGCAGTATTTT. Its translation is CASSLLATSTDTQYF.